This T cell receptor (beta chain) was retrieved from a study of Graves' ophthalmopathy and Graves' hyperthyroidism. The CDR3 runs 15 residues. The junction had 8 bases not matched to a gene; V was cut back by 5 bases and J by 10 bases. Looked up from germline, CDR1 is SEHNR and CDR2 is FQNEAQ (reference sequence). This clonotype came up many times. The authors amplified TCR beta CDR3 regions, and they did so from RNA transcripts for repertoire sequencing. First-round RT-PCR employed HTBI primers, with a second-round multiplex PCR after it. TCRdb redid the calling of the multiplex PCR reads with MiXCR, one entry per CDR3 protein. The repertoire holds approximately 1.2 million distinct CDR3 sequences, about two fifths seen once, with 11% in the top ten.

The rearrangement uses TRBV7-9 and TRBJ1-6; TRBD1 agrees at 10 bases. The clonotype comes from an adult man with Graves' hyperthyroidism. The sequenced sample was peripheral blood or thyroid tissue (not recorded which). CDR3 residues: CASSNRQGAGSPLHF. CDR3 DNA sequence: TGTGCCAGCAGCAACAGACAGGGGGCCGGCTCACCCCTCCACTTT.